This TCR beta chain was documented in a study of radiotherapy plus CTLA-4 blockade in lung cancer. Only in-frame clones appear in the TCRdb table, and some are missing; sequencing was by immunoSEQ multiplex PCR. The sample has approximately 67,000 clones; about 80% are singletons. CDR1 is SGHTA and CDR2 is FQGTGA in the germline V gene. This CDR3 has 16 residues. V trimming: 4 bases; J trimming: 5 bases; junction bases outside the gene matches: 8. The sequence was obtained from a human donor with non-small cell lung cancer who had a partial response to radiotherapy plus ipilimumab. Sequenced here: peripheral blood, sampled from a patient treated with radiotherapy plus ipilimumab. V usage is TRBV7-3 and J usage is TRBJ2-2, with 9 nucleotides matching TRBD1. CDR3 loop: CASSSQGADWTGELFF. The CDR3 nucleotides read TGTGCCAGCAGCTCACAGGGGGCGGATTGGACCGGGGAGCTGTTTTTT.